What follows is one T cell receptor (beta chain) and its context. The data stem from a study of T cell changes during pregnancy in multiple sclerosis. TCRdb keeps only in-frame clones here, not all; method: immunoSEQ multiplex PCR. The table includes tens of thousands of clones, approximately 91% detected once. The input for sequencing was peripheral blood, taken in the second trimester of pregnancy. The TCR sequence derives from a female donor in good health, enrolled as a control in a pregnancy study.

CDR3 in amino acids: CASRAIAGRGEQYF. The CDR3 coding sequence is TGCGCCAGCAGGGCCATTGCGGGCAGGGGGGAGCAGTACTTC. The V gene is TRBV4-1, the J gene TRBJ2-7; 7 positions agree with TRBD1. CDR3 size: 14 residues. In germline, CDR1 is MGHRA, CDR2 YSYEKL. The V and J ends lost 6 bases and 7 bases, in that order; junction bases with no gene match: 12.